This T cell receptor (beta chain) was captured by sequencing in a study of control samples from healthy donors and cancer patients. Sequenced by immunoSEQ multiplex PCR; TCRdb stores in-frame clones only, minus some. The table records 160,000 or so clones, roughly 95% of them present only once. The CDR3 contains 14 residues. V was pared by 8 bases and J by 4 bases, with 7 bases of the junction left unmatched. Germline CDR1 is MGHRA and CDR2 is YSYEKL. The clonotype originates from a woman younger than 45 in good health. This chain connects TRBV4-1 to TRBJ2-3, with 9 positions matching TRBD2. The sequenced sample consisted of blood. The CDR3 sequence: CASGSGSGPDTQYF. CDR3 DNA: TGCGCCAGCGGTAGCGGGAGCGGGCCAGATACGCAGTATTTT.